A selection of T cell receptor beta chains follows, all from one sample in a study of PD-1 blockade in mismatch repair-deficient tumors. The assay was immunoSEQ multiplex PCR, and TCRdb's table has in-frame clones only and misses some. This table has over 100,000 clones, about 80% appearing once. The sequences come from peripheral blood, collected more than 58 weeks after starting pembrolizumab. The receptors were sampled from an adult with mismatch repair-deficient cancer. CDR3s include the opening cysteine and the closing phenylalanine or tryptophan. A D gene is named only where the DNA matches it firmly. Clone size appears in some rows only: once, few, many, or a class for an expanded clone.

NA	NA	TRBJ1-4	TRBV6-1	CASSDMWATNEKLFF	TGTGCCAGCAGTGATATGTGGGCAACTAATGAAAAACTGTTTTTT
NA	few	TRBJ1-2	TRBV9	CASTPTTGSYGYTF	TGTGCCAGCACACCAACCACAGGGAGCTATGGCTACACCTTC
NA	NA	TRBJ2-1	TRBV7-3	CASSLRAASSYNEQFF	TGTGCCAGCAGCTTAAGGGCTGCGAGCTCCTACAATGAGCAGTTCTTC
NA	few	TRBJ2-5	TRBV7-9	CASSLKTFPETQYF	TGTGCCAGCAGCTTGAAAACCTTTCCAGAGACCCAGTACTTC
TRBD1	NA	TRBJ2-5	TRBV28	CASSSGTGARETQYF	TGTGCCAGCAGTTCCGGGACAGGGGCGAGAGAGACCCAGTACTTC
NA	NA	TRBJ1-4	TRBV6-5	CASSYDRTNEKLFF	TGTGCCAGCAGTTACGACAGAACAAATGAAAAACTGTTTTTT
NA	once	TRBJ1-2	TRBV12-5	CASGLRVFYPFGYTF	TGTGCTAGTGGACTGAGGGTGTTTTACCCTTTCGGCTACACCTTC
NA	once	TRBJ2-7	TRBV5-4	CASSPDLGDPYEQYF	TGTGCCAGCAGCCCCGATCTTGGCGACCCCTACGAGCAGTACTTC
NA	NA	TRBJ1-2	TRBV9	CASSVGQAPLGGYTF	TGTGCCAGCAGCGTAGGACAGGCGCCCCTCGGGGGCTACACCTTC
NA	NA	TRBJ2-5	TRBV19	CASSGTGPQETQYF	TGTGCCAGTAGTGGAACAGGACCCCAAGAGACCCAGTACTTC